These T cell receptor beta chains were read from a single sample in a study of T cells after yellow fever vaccination. MiXCR, run by TCRdb on the 5' RACE reads, gives a single entry per CDR3 protein. The repertoire holds a few hundred thousand distinct CDR3 sequences, 4% seen once, with 20% to 25% in the top ten. Here the sequenced sample was PBMCs, taken 5 days after the yellow fever booster vaccination. The receptor set was obtained from a man aged 18 to 30 who received the YFV17D yellow fever vaccine. Each CDR3 is given with its conserved first and last residue. Fields, in order: D gene, clone size, CDR3 length, V gene, J gene, CDR3 DNA, CDR3 protein. The D gene is left open where the match is weak. Size tells how often a clone was seen (once, few, many) or the class of an expanded clone, and some rows leave it out.

TRBD2	few	15	TRBV7-2	TRBJ2-7	TGTGCCAGCAGCTTATCGTCTAGCGGGGCCTACGAGCAGTACTTC	CASSLSSSGAYEQYF
.	.	14	TRBV5-1	TRBJ2-1	TGCGCCAGCAGCTTTACGCCCTCCTACAATGAGCAGTTCTTC	CASSFTPSYNEQFF
.	few	14	TRBV6-6	TRBJ2-5	TGTGCCAGCAGCCTATTTGGGGGCGGGGAGACCCAGTACTTC	CASSLFGGGETQYF
.	few	14	TRBV10-2	TRBJ1-5	TGCGCCAGCAGTGACCGGGACCTTAATCAGCCCCAGCATTTT	CASSDRDLNQPQHF
.	few	14	TRBV5-6	TRBJ2-7	TGTGCCAGCAGCTGGGGGGGCAGTTCCTACGAGCAGTACTTC	CASSWGGSSYEQYF
.	few	11	TRBV2	TRBJ2-3	TGTGCCAGCAGTGAATTGGATACGCAGTATTTT	CASSELDTQYF
.	.	19	TRBV4-3	TRBJ1-4	TGCGCCAGCAGCCAAGTTTTGTTTGGACGGGTTCCCGTTCGTGAAAAACTGTTTTTT	CASSQVLFGRVPVREKLFF
TRBD1	few	13	TRBV27	TRBJ1-1	TGTGCCAGCGGGACAGGAGTGAACACTGAAGCTTTCTTT	CASGTGVNTEAFF
.	few	18	TRBV21-1	TRBJ1-2	TGTGCCAGCAGCAAACATACCTCACCCCGGGACAGAAACTATGGCTACACCTTC	CASSKHTSPRDRNYGYTF
.	many	13	TRBV9	TRBJ1-1	TGTGCCAGCAGCCTCCGGCCGCACACTGAAGCTTTCTTT	CASSLRPHTEAFF
.	many	17	TRBV5-1	TRBJ2-3	TGCGCCAGCAGCTTGGCCATTAGGGTGGATGTTGCAGATACGCAGTATTTT	CASSLAIRVDVADTQYF
.	few	14	TRBV10-2	TRBJ1-1	TGCGCCAGCAGTGACGAGGGTATCCGTAGTGAAGCTTTCTTT	CASSDEGIRSEAFF
.	.	15	TRBV14	TRBJ2-3	TGTGCCAGCAGCCAGCCGGGGGCGATCACAGATACGCAGTATTTT	CASSQPGAITDTQYF
.	few	14	TRBV5-8	TRBJ2-3	TGTGCCAGCCGAGGCGGCGGGGATCCAGATACGCAGTATTTT	CASRGGGDPDTQYF
.	.	15	TRBV29-1	TRBJ1-2	TGCAGCGTGGGGTGGGGGACGGAAGCTAACTATGGCTACACCTTC	CSVGWGTEANYGYTF
TRBD2	many	15	TRBV20-1	TRBJ2-1	TGCAGTGCTAGCCGTAGCGGGGGGGCCGGCAATGAGCAGTTCTTC	CSASRSGGAGNEQFF
.	.	15	TRBV9	TRBJ2-5	TGTGCCAGCAGCGTATCCTGGGGGGGCGCAGAGACCCAGTACTTC	CASSVSWGGAETQYF
.	many	15	TRBV15	TRBJ2-3	TGTGCCACCAGCAGGGAAATGTACATGACAGATACGCAGTATTTT	CATSREMYMTDTQYF
TRBD1	few	15	TRBV15	TRBJ2-1	TGTGCCACTGCAATCGACAGGGGTTCCTACAATGAGCAGTTCTTC	CATAIDRGSYNEQFF
.	many	16	TRBV7-9	TRBJ2-4	TGTGCCAGCAGCTCCCAGGGGGGGCGAGGAAGAAACATTCAGTACTTC	CASSSQGGRGRNIQYF
TRBD1	.	15	TRBV6-1	TRBJ2-5	TGTGCCAGCGGTGGGTTCAGGGGGCGAGAAGAGACCCAGTACTTC	CASGGFRGREETQYF
.	few	14	TRBV6-2/TRBV6-3	TRBJ1-5	TGTGCCAGCAGTCCCGGGGGCTCGGGTCAGCCCCAGCATTTT	CASSPGGSGQPQHF
.	few	14	TRBV23-1	TRBJ2-3	TGCGCCAGCAGTCGGGACACTGGCACAGATACGCAGTATTTT	CASSRDTGTDTQYF
.	many	14	TRBV4-1	TRBJ2-2	TGCGCCAGCAGCTCTACAGGGATTCCCGGGGAGCTGTTTTTT	CASSSTGIPGELFF
TRBD2	few	16	TRBV10-2	TRBJ2-1	TGCGCCAGCAGTGAGCCGACTAGCGGGGCCTACAATGAGCAGTTCTTC	CASSEPTSGAYNEQFF
.	.	14	TRBV7-9	TRBJ2-1	TGTGCCAGCCCGGGTAGGGGACCTCTGGATGAGCAGTTCTTC	CASPGRGPLDEQFF
.	many	12	TRBV5-4	TRBJ1-4	TGTGCCAGCAGCTTGCGTAACGAAAAACTGTTTTTT	CASSLRNEKLFF
.	few	14	TRBV4-3	TRBJ2-7	TGCGCCAGCAGCCAAGGGATTGCAACCTACGAGCAGTACTTC	CASSQGIATYEQYF
.	many	13	TRBV7-2	TRBJ2-3	TGTGCCAGCAGCCCTCAGACGGGAGATACGCAGTATTTT	CASSPQTGDTQYF
.	.	17	TRBV27	TRBJ1-4	TGTGCCAGCAGTTTATCGTCCCGATTTGCAACTAATGAAAAACTGTTTTTT	CASSLSSRFATNEKLFF
TRBD2	many	16	TRBV12-3/TRBV12-4	TRBJ2-2	TGTGCCAGTACCCTACTAGCGGGGGGGCCAATCGGGGAGCTGTTTTTT	CASTLLAGGPIGELFF
.	many	13	TRBV10-3	TRBJ1-4	TGTGCCATCAGTGAAGGGGGAAATGAAAAACTGTTTTTT	CAISEGGNEKLFF
TRBD2	few	15	TRBV7-3	TRBJ2-5	TGTGCCAGCAGCTTCACTCGCGGGGGTCAAGAGACCCAGTACTTC	CASSFTRGGQETQYF
.	many	14	TRBV29-1	TRBJ2-7	TGCAGCGTTACGGACAATTCGGGGACCTACGAGCAGTACTTC	CSVTDNSGTYEQYF
TRBD1	.	15	TRBV12-3/TRBV12-4	TRBJ2-1	TGTGCCAGCAGTTTAAGGACAGGCGGTTACAATGAGCAGTTCTTC	CASSLRTGGYNEQFF
.	.	13	TRBV7-9	TRBJ1-1	TGTGCCAGCAGCTTTATAAGGGACCGTTGGGCTTTCTTT	CASSFIRDRWAFF
TRBD1	.	16	TRBV3-1	TRBJ1-2	TGTGCCAGCAAAGATTGGGGACAGGGGAAACGGCATGGCTACACCTTC	CASKDWGQGKRHGYTF
TRBD1	many	14	TRBV5-1	TRBJ1-1	TGCGCCAGCAGGCCGGGACAGGGAGATACTGAAGCTTTCTTT	CASRPGQGDTEAFF
.	few	15	TRBV10-3	TRBJ2-2	TGTGCCATCAGTCCAGGAGCCCTGAACACCGGGGAGCTGTTTTTT	CAISPGALNTGELFF
.	.	13	TRBV11-2	TRBJ2-5	TGTGCCAGCACCACGACTCGACAAGAGACCCAGTACTTC	CASTTTRQETQYF
TRBD1	few	20	TRBV10-3	TRBJ1-3	TGTGCCATCAGTGCGGGAACCGGGACAGGGGGCGCATTGGCTGGAAACACCATATATTTT	CAISAGTGTGGALAGNTIYF
.	many	10	TRBV3-1	TRBJ2-5	TGTGCCAGCAGCCAAGAGACCCAGTACTTC	CASSQETQYF
TRBD1	many	16	TRBV9	TRBJ2-2	TGTGCCAGCATGAGGGGGCTTCGTAAAATGGCCGGGGAGCTGTTTTTT	CASMRGLRKMAGELFF
.	many	14	TRBV6-1	TRBJ2-3	TGTGCCAGCAGTGAAGGTTGGGGGACAGATACGCAGTATTTT	CASSEGWGTDTQYF
.	many	16	TRBV5-1	TRBJ2-2	TGCGCCAGCAGCTTAAATGTCCCTCCGAACACCGGGGAGCTGTTTTTT	CASSLNVPPNTGELFF
.	few	14	TRBV5-1	TRBJ2-1	TGCGCCAGCAGCTTGGGTAGGCAGGGAGATGAGCAGTTCTTC	CASSLGRQGDEQFF
.	many	13	TRBV9	TRBJ1-2	TGTGCCAGCAACAGGGACACGAACTATGGCTACACCTTC	CASNRDTNYGYTF
TRBD1	many	14	TRBV6-6	TRBJ2-1	TGTGCCAGCAGATCCACAGGGGGCGAGAATGAGCAGTTCTTC	CASRSTGGENEQFF
.	many	13	TRBV10-3	TRBJ2-5	TGTGCCATCAGGACAGACAGCCAAGAGACCCAGTACTTC	CAIRTDSQETQYF
TRBD1	many	13	TRBV12-3/TRBV12-4	TRBJ2-7	TGTGCCAGCAGCCCGGGACAGATGTACGAGCAGTACTTC	CASSPGQMYEQYF
.	few	11	TRBV20-1	TRBJ2-5	TGCAGTGCTAGAGATATCGAGACCCAGTACTTC	CSARDIETQYF
TRBD1	.	17	TRBV4-1	TRBJ1-1	TGCGCCAGCAGCCAAGTGGGGACAGGGGGCGCCAGGACTGAAGCTTTCTTT	CASSQVGTGGARTEAFF
TRBD1	many	14	TRBV7-8	TRBJ2-3	TGTGCCAGCACGGGACAGCCTAGGAGGGATACGCAGTATTTT	CASTGQPRRDTQYF
.	many	16	TRBV9	TRBJ2-1	TGTGCCAGCAGCGTAGGGAACTGGGGGTCATACAATGAGCAGTTCTTC	CASSVGNWGSYNEQFF
TRBD1	.	15	TRBV25-1	TRBJ2-5	TGTGCCAGCAGTGAATATCAGGGGGCCGGGGAGACCCAGTACTTC	CASSEYQGAGETQYF